A selection of T cell receptor beta chains follows, all from one sample in a study of response to subunit inactivated influenza vaccine. TCRdb ran MiXCR on the RT-PCR reads and lists one entry per CDR3 protein. The data hold roughly 700,000 distinct CDR3 sequences, with around 16% observed a single time. Sequencing was performed on PBMCs from blood, taken 11 to 12 days after vaccination. All receptors derive from a man aged 50 to 60 who received an inactivated influenza vaccine. Both conserved end residues are part of each CDR3. The D gene is left open where the match is weak. Rows give clone size only sometimes, using once, few, many, or a class for an expanded clone.

abundance	j_gene	d_gene	v_gene	CDR3nt	CDR3aa
-	TRBJ2-3	TRBD1	TRBV20-1	TGCAGTGCTCCAGACAGGGTCCCAGATACGCAGTATTTT	CSAPDRVPDTQYF
few	TRBJ2-2	TRBD2	TRBV9	TGTGCCAGCAGAGATACTAGCGGGGGACTGACCGGGGAGCTGTTTTTT	CASRDTSGGLTGELFF
many	TRBJ2-5	-	TRBV20-1	TGCAGTGCTAGAGATAGCGCGGCACAAGAGACCCAGTACTTC	CSARDSAAQETQYF
many	TRBJ1-1	-	TRBV13	TGTGCCAGCAGTACGGGGAACACTGAAGCTTTCTTT	CASSTGNTEAFF
many	TRBJ2-1	TRBD2	TRBV5-6	TGTGCCAGCAGCTGGCCGGCGGGAGGTGAGCAGTTCTTC	CASSWPAGGEQFF
-	TRBJ2-1	-	TRBV14	TGTGCCAGCAGCCAAGGTCTTCGGTTCAGTGAGCAGTTCTTC	CASSQGLRFSEQFF
few	TRBJ1-6	-	TRBV21-1	TGTGCCAGCAGCAAATGGCAGGGCGGGTCACCCCTCCACTTT	CASSKWQGGSPLHF
few	TRBJ2-2	-	TRBV5-1	TGTGCCAGCAGCCTGGACACCGCGAACACCGGGGAGCTGTTTTTT	CASSLDTANTGELFF
-	TRBJ2-5	-	TRBV11-2	TGTGCCAGCAGCGGAGTGGAGACCCAGTACTTC	CASSGVETQYF
-	TRBJ2-2	TRBD1	TRBV5-1	TGCGCCAGCAGCCTGGGACAGTCCTCCGGGGAGCTGTTTTTT	CASSLGQSSGELFF
few	TRBJ2-5	TRBD2	TRBV20-1	TGCAGTGCTAGAGGGGCGAATACGGGGGGCCAGTACTTC	CSARGANTGGQYF
-	TRBJ1-5	-	TRBV7-9	TGTGCCAGCAGCCCGCTGGGTGGCAATCAGCCCCAGCATTTT	CASSPLGGNQPQHF
few	TRBJ2-3	TRBD2	TRBV11-2	TGTGCCAGCAGCATCGCCATAACCAAGCGGGGGGCTAGCACAGATACGCAGTATTTT	CASSIAITKRGASTDTQYF
few	TRBJ1-4	-	TRBV7-2	TGTGCCAGCAGCTCCATTCCTGCAACTAATGAAAAACTGTTTTTT	CASSSIPATNEKLFF
-	TRBJ1-4	-	TRBV6-4	TGTGCCAGCAGTAACCAGATACCATCACCCTTTGCAACTAATGAAAAACTGTTTTTT	CASSNQIPSPFATNEKLFF
-	TRBJ2-7	-	TRBV19	TGTGCCAGTAGTGAAAGGACAGACACCTACGAGCAGTACTTC	CASSERTDTYEQYF
few	TRBJ1-1	-	TRBV4-3	TGCGCCAGCAGCCAAGGATCTAGGGCGGCTTTCTTT	CASSQGSRAAFF
-	TRBJ2-7	TRBD2	TRBV9	TGTGCCAGCAGCGTACGTGGCGGGGGGGCATCCCCCTACGAGCAGTACTTC	CASSVRGGGASPYEQYF
-	TRBJ2-2	TRBD1	TRBV25-1	TGTGCCAGCAGTGAATGGACAGGGGAAAACACCGGGGAGCTGTTTTTT	CASSEWTGENTGELFF
once	TRBJ1-2	TRBD1	TRBV12-3/TRBV12-4	TGTGCCAGCAGCCCGGGACAGGGGGCGCGATATGGCTACACCTTC	CASSPGQGARYGYTF
few	TRBJ1-2	TRBD1	TRBV5-1	TGCGCCAGCAGCCCCGGGACAGGGTTTGGCTACACCTTC	CASSPGTGFGYTF
many	TRBJ2-1	TRBD1	TRBV28	TGTGCCAGCAGTTCAGGGGGCCCATACAATGAGCAGTTCTTC	CASSSGGPYNEQFF
once	TRBJ2-7	TRBD1	TRBV4-2	TGTGCCAGCAGCCAAGATGCAGGGGGACACAACCCCTACGAGCAGTACTTC	CASSQDAGGHNPYEQYF
-	TRBJ1-1	-	TRBV7-9	TGTGCCAGCAGCCCTCGCCCTTTAGAAGCTTTCTTT	CASSPRPLEAFF
few	TRBJ1-1	-	TRBV28	TGTGCCAGCAGACGACCGTGGGGGGCGGTGATCACTGAAGCTTTCTTT	CASRRPWGAVITEAFF
-	TRBJ2-7	TRBD2	TRBV20-1	TGCAGTGCTAGAGAGTCGAGGGGACTACCTCTAACGTACTTC	CSARESRGLPLTYF
-	TRBJ1-1	-	TRBV5-1	TGCGCCAGCAGCCCCGAGGGGGTAGCGAACACTGAAGCTTTCTTT	CASSPEGVANTEAFF
-	TRBJ2-7	-	TRBV24-1	TGTGCCACCTCCTATCTTGGGGAGCAGTACTTC	CATSYLGEQYF
-	TRBJ1-1	-	TRBV6-2/TRBV6-3	TGTGCCAGCAGGACAAAGGAAGCAACTGAAGCTTTCTTT	CASRTKEATEAFF
few	TRBJ2-3	TRBD2	TRBV4-3	TGCGCCAGCAGCCAAGATCTAGCGGGAGCTGTCCCAGATACGCAGTATTTT	CASSQDLAGAVPDTQYF
few	TRBJ2-1	TRBD1	TRBV7-9	TGTGCCAGCAGCACGGGGACAGGGGCAAATGAGCAGTTCTTC	CASSTGTGANEQFF
many	TRBJ1-1	-	TRBV12-3/TRBV12-4	TGTGCCAGCAGTTTTACCAGGAACACTGAAGCTTTCTTT	CASSFTRNTEAFF
-	TRBJ2-1	-	TRBV10-3	TGTGCCATCAGGACGGGGGTGGAGCAGTTCTTC	CAIRTGVEQFF
-	TRBJ1-5	-	TRBV6-2/TRBV6-3	TGTGCCAGCAGTTACGGATCGGGATTTCAGCCCCAGCATTTT	CASSYGSGFQPQHF
-	TRBJ2-1	TRBD2	TRBV20-1	TGCAGTGCGACCGAGACTAGCGGGAGAATTGAGCAGTTCTTC	CSATETSGRIEQFF
few	TRBJ2-7	-	TRBV7-6	TGTGCCAGCAGCTCCCTTAAAAGACAGTTTCCCTCCTACGAGCAGTACTTC	CASSSLKRQFPSYEQYF
few	TRBJ2-1	-	TRBV4-3	TGCGCCAGCAGCCAAGAACTTGGAGGGTTTACTCACAATGAGCAGTTCTTC	CASSQELGGFTHNEQFF
few	TRBJ2-7	-	TRBV2	TGTGCCAGCAGTGAAGGTGGGACGGGCACCTACGAGCAGTACTTC	CASSEGGTGTYEQYF
few	TRBJ2-7	TRBD2	TRBV28	TGTGCCAGCAGTCCCCCGACTAGCGGTCTCGCCTACGAGCAGTACTTC	CASSPPTSGLAYEQYF
-	TRBJ2-1	TRBD2	TRBV7-2	TGTGCCAGCAGTCGATCTGGAGGGAGGGTGGCTGAGCAGTTCTTC	CASSRSGGRVAEQFF